The clone carrying this T cell receptor beta chain was seen ten or more times. The antigen is unknown. This record belongs to a study of T-cell reconstitution after alpha-beta-depleted transplantation in children. Overall study results and limits: Reported findings indicate that, about two months after transplant, alpha-beta T cells came from several hundred expanded clones, which were derived from non-depleted graft cells.

The TCRbeta library was prepared with unique molecular identifiers. TCRdb itself ran the PCR reads through MiXCR, one entry per CDR3 protein. The sample holds approximately 300,000 distinct CDR3 sequences, roughly 12% seen once. The input for sequencing was peripheral blood, taken 180 days after TCRalphabeta/CD19-depleted stem cell transplant. This TCR came from a male patient aged 2 to 9 who had a stem cell transplant for chronic granulomatous disease, so the T cells may come from the graft donor.

CDR3 in DNA: TGTGCCAGCAAAGAAGTTCGCGGCCTCGTCGGGGAGCTGTTTTTT. The encoded protein is CASKEVRGLVGELFF. The chain joins TRBV27 to TRBJ2-2; no clear D. The CDR3 has 15 amino acids. The V gene's germline CDR1 is MNHEY and CDR2 SMNVEV (reference sequence). V was cut by 7 bases and J by 7 bases, with 19 bases left in between.